Following are 17 T cell receptor beta chains from one sample sequenced in a study of CD8+CD57+ T cells in acquired aplastic anemia. Using genomic DNA as the template, TCR beta VDJ and CDR3 profiling was carried out. One entry per CDR3 protein results from TCRdb running MiXCR on the reads. The table includes under 200,000 distinct CDR3 sequences, less than 65% detected once. Sequenced: sorted CD4+, CD8+, or CD8+CD57+ T cells (not recorded which) from PBMCs. The receptors derive from a human donor with severe aplastic anemia or a healthy control (not recorded which).

For this clonotype: Relative to the germline gene, one junction end is altered; a read error may explain this. This chain uses TRBV7-7 with TRBJ2-2; D not certain. The CDR3 is made up of 13 amino acids. Germline CDR1 and CDR2: SSHAT and FNYEAQ (reference sequence). CDR3 DNA sequence: TGTGCTAGCAGCTTAGAAGGGACCGGGGAGCTGTTTTTT. Its protein is CASSLEGTGELFF. Variable domain in full (rest from reference TRBV7-7 and TRBJ2-2): GAGVSQSPRYKVTKRGQDVTLRCDPISSHATLYWYQQALGQGPEFLTYFNYEAQPDKSGLPSDRFSAERPEGSISTLTIQRTEQRDSAMYRCASSLEGTGELFFGEGSRLTVL.

The gene calls are TRBV5-1 and TRBJ2-7; 10 nucleotides agree with TRBD2. J gave up 12 bases and V 4 bases, and 10 bases lay outside the gene matches. CDR1 and CDR2 (germline): SGHRS, YFSETQ. The CDR3 has 13 amino acids. Here the CDR3 reads CASSTSMTSGRYF. Written as DNA, the CDR3 is TGCGCCAGCAGCACCTCCATGACTAGCGGGCGGTACTTC.

This clonotype was counted at least ten times. V gene TRBV5-5 combines with J gene TRBJ2-7, with 11 nucleotides matching TRBD1. Germline values: CDR1 SGHKS, CDR2 YYEKEE (reference sequence). V shed 0 bases, J shed 2 bases, and the junction held 10 bases outside the gene matches. The CDR3 has 18 amino acids. Written as DNA, the CDR3 is TGTGCCAGCAGCTTGGGGACCCCTTGGGACAGGGGGACCTACGAGCAGTACTTC. It yields the protein CASSLGTPWDRGTYEQYF.

This chain joins TRBV2 and TRBJ2-7; perhaps D is TRBD1 or TRBD2 (5 bases each). Germline V gives CDR1 SNHLY, CDR2 FYNNEI. V was pared by 9 bases and J by 2 bases, with 17 bases between. The CDR3 has 14 amino acids. This CDR3 is CASSQGPTPYEQYF. In nucleotides, the CDR3 is TGTGCCAGTAGTCAGGGACCGACACCCTACGAGCAGTACTTC.

The J gene is TRBJ2-1, the V gene TRBV4-2; the D gene could be TRBD1 or TRBD2 (5 bases each). Trimming cost V 0 bases and J 10 bases, with 10 bases left between them. The length of the CDR3 is 13 residues. The germline CDR1 and CDR2 sequences are LGHNA and YNFKEQ. The CDR3 DNA reads as TGTGCCAGCAGCCAAGATCACGGGACCGAGCAGTTCTTC. Protein: CASSQDHGTEQFF.

This clonotype was seen repeatedly, ten times or more. The rearrangement joins TRBV9 to TRBJ2-1; D unresolved. Germline CDR1 reads SGDLS; CDR2 reads YYNGEE. The CDR3 sequence is 16 residues long. V lost 0 bases and J 3 bases, leaving 13 bases between the germline ends. In nucleotides, the CDR3 is TGTGCCAGCAGCGTAGCCGCCGGGTCGATCTACAATGAGCAGTTCTTC. Its protein product is CASSVAAGSIYNEQFF.

This chain connects TRBV25-1 to TRBJ1-6, with a weak D call TRBD1 (5 bases). Between the trimmed V and J ends, which lost 5 bases and 4 bases, there was a span of 15 bases. Germline-derived CDR1 and CDR2 are MGHDK and SYGVNS. There are 16 residues in the CDR3. CDR3 protein: CASSRQGGMYNSPLHF. Here the CDR3 DNA reads TGTGCCAGCAGTCGGCAGGGAGGGATGTATAATTCACCCCTCCACTTT.

Ten or more counts support this clonotype. This chain joins TRBV27 and TRBJ1-2; D call uncertain. Germline lookup yields CDR1 MNHEY and CDR2 SMNVEV (reference sequence). There are 13 residues in the CDR3. V was pared by 8 bases and J by 3 bases, with 13 bases between. CDR3 DNA sequence: TGTGCCAGCCATGCCCCAGGATACTATGGCTACACCTTC. Amino acids: CASHAPGYYGYTF.

CDR3 sequence (DNA): TGTGCCAGCAGCTTGTTTGCGGGGGGTGAAGAGACCCAGTACTTC. The encoded protein is CASSLFAGGEETQYF. The genes are TRBV7-9 and TRBJ2-5, with TRBD2 matching 8 bases. The CDR3 consists of 15 residues. J gave up 3 bases and V 3 bases, and 6 bases lay outside the gene matches. Germline V CDR1 and CDR2: SEHNR, FQNEAQ (reference sequence).

This clonotype was seen many times. V and J are TRBV7-9 and TRBJ2-5, with D perhaps matching TRBD2 (6 bases). CDR1 and CDR2 (germline): SEHNR, FQNEAQ (reference sequence). V gave up 6 bases and J gave up 5 bases, with 22 bases separating them. This CDR3 region has 16 residues. CDR3 sequence reads: CASSSRLVRDPETQYF. DNA for the CDR3: TGTGCCAGCAGTAGCCGACTAGTAAGGGACCCGGAGACCCAGTACTTC.

The J gene is TRBJ2-1, the V gene TRBV5-4, with TRBD2 matching over 11 bases. J gave up 5 bases and V 4 bases, and 5 bases lay outside the gene matches. The CDR3 runs to 15 residues. CDR1 and CDR2 (germline): SGHNT, YYREEE (reference sequence). The CDR3 sequence: CASSQLAGVHNEQFF. The DNA of the CDR3 is TGTGCCAGCAGCCAACTAGCGGGAGTCCACAATGAGCAGTTCTTC.

V is TRBV7-2 and J is TRBJ1-2; 9 bases fit TRBD1. Trimming took 5 bases from V and 5 from J; bases not matched to a gene: 12. This CDR3 is built from 16 residues. Germline CDR1 reads SGHTA; CDR2 reads FQGNSA. The CDR3 loop is CASSEDFPGTGYGYTF. The CDR3 DNA sequence: TGTGCCAGCAGCGAAGACTTCCCCGGGACAGGGTATGGCTACACCTTC.

This clonotype was found once. The chain couples TRBV5-4 to TRBJ2-7; D unclear. CDR3 size: 13 residues. Germline V CDR1 and CDR2: SGHNT, YYREEE (reference sequence). Trimming stripped 3 bases from V and 4 bases from J, with 11 bases between. In DNA form, the CDR3 reads TGTGCCAGCAGCTCCCCATTAAGTTACGAGCAGTACTTC. Its translation: CASSSPLSYEQYF.

The chain is built from TRBV2 and TRBJ1-4; D gene unclear. The V gene's germline CDR1 is SNHLY and CDR2 FYNNEI. CDR3 length equals 12 residues. V lost 11 bases to trimming and J lost 7 bases, with 14 bases between them. Here the CDR3 DNA reads TGTGCCTCCACAGAGGAGGGTGAAAAACTGTTTTTT. Its translation is CASTEEGEKLFF.

V usage is TRBV9 and J usage is TRBJ2-5, with TRBD1 matching 10 bases. Germline V gives CDR1 SGDLS, CDR2 YYNGEE. CDR3 length equals 15 residues. V gave up 3 bases and J gave up 10 bases; unmatched junction bases: 12. The CDR3 region has the DNA TGTGCCAGCAGCGAGGGGGGGGACAGGGGCAGTGACCAGTACTTC. Translating it yields CASSEGGDRGSDQYF.

Note on this clonotype: One end of the junction does not line up with germline, which may come from a read error. This chain connects TRBV5-1 to TRBJ1-2; TRBD1 agrees at 7 bases. CDR3 length equals 15 residues. The germline CDR1 and CDR2 sequences are SGHRS and YFSETQ. CDR3 protein: CASSLARDSNYGYTF. The DNA of the CDR3 is TGTGCCAGCAGCTTGGCCCGGGACAGCAACTATGGCTACACCTTC.

The rearrangement joins TRBV7-9 to TRBJ2-1; D is ambiguous. V was trimmed by 2 bases and J by 0 bases, leaving 5 bases between them. The CDR3 sequence is 14 residues long. Germline CDR1 is SEHNR and CDR2 is FQNEAQ (reference sequence). The CDR3 DNA is TGTGCCAGCAGCTTATCTTACTCCTACAATGAGCAGTTCTTC. It is translated as CASSLSYSYNEQFF.